This TCR beta chain was recorded in a study of blood T cell repertoires in COVID-19. For the study at large: Italy, Spain and the United States were the sources of the convalescent and acute COVID-19 samples. Sample material is recorded as cDNA or gDNA derived from T cells, B-cell-depleted T cells, or PBMCs.

Methods used by the authors: By means of reference gene primer amplification, nucleated cell counts were estimated. The method was immunoSEQ multiplex PCR; TCRdb's version includes in-frame clones alone and lacks a portion of them. D and trimming were read from the DNA, whereas the V and J calls and clone size are those reported in that table. The repertoire includes 200,000 to 250,000 clones, around 85% of them detected once, and roughly 3% sits in the top ten. This CDR3 has 11 amino acids. Germline V gives CDR1 LNHDA, CDR2 SQIVND (reference sequence). With 6 bases removed from V and 14 bases from J, the gap between germline ends came to 13 bases.

The chain joins TRBV19 to TRBJ1-4, with a weak D call TRBD1 (5 bases). Input material: peripheral blood. The source of this sequence is a woman in her twenties or thirties who had recovered from COVID-19. CDR3 nucleotide sequence: TGTGCCAGTAGGCTAGGGGTACTCCTGTTTTTT. It yields the protein CASRLGVLLFF.